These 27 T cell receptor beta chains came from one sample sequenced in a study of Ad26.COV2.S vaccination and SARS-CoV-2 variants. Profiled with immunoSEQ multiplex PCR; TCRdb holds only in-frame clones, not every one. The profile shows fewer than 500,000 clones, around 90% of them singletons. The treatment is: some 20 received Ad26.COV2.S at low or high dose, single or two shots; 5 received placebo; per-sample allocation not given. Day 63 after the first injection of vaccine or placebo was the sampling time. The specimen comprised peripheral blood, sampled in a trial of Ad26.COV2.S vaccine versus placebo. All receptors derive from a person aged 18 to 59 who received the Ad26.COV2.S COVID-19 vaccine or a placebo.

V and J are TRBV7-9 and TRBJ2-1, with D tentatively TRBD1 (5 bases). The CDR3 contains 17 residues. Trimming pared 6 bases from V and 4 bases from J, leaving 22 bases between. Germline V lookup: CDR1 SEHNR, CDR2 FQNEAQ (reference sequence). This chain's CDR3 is CASSPPLGLLKYNEQFF. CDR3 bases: TGTGCCAGCAGTCCGCCTCTGGGGCTTCTAAAGTACAATGAGCAGTTCTTC.

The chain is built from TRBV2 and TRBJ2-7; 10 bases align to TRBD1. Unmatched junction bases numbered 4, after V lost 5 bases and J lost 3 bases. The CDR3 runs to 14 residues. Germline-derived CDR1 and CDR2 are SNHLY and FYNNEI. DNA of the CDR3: TGTGCCAGCAGTCAGACAGGGGGCATCTACGAGCAGTACTTC. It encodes CASSQTGGIYEQYF.

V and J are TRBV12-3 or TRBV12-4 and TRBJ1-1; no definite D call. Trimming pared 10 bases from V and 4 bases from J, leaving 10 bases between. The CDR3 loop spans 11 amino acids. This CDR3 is CAIPPLTEAFF. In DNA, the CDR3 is TGTGCCATCCCCCCTCTCACTGAAGCTTTCTTT.

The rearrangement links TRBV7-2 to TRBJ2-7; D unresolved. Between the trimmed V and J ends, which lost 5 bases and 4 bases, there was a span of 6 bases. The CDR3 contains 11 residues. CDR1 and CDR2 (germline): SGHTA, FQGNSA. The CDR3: CASSPAYEQYF. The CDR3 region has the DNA TGTGCCAGCAGCCCGGCTTACGAGCAGTACTTC.

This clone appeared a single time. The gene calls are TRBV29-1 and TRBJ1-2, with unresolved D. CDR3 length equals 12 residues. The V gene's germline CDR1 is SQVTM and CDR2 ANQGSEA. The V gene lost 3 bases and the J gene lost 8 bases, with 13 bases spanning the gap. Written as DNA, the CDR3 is TGCAGCGTTGAGGACGAGGTCGGGGGCTACACCTTC. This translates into CSVEDEVGGYTF.

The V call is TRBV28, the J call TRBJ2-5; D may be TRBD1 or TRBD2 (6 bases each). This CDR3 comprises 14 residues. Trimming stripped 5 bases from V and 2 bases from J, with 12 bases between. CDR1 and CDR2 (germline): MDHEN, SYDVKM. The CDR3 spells CASSPRGPQETQYF. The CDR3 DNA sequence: TGTGCCAGCAGTCCTCGGGGGCCTCAAGAGACCCAGTACTTC. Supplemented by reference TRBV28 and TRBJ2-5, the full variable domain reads DVKVTQSSRYLVKRTGEKVFLECVQDMDHENMFWYRQDPGLGLRLIYFSYDVKMKEKGDIPEGYSVSREKKERFSLILESASTNQTSMYLCASSPRGPQETQYFGPGTRLLVL.

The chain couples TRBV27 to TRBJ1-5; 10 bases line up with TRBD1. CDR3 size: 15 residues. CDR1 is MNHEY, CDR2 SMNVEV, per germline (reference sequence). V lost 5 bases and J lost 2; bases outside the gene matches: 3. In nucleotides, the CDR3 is TGTGCCAGCAGTGACGGGACAGGGGGCAATCAGCCCCAGCATTTT. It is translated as CASSDGTGGNQPQHF.

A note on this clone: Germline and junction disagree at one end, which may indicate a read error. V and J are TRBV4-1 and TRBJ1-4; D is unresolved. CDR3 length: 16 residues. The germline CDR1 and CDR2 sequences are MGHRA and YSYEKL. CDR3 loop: CASSEEYVATNEKLFF. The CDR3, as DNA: TGCGCCAGCAGCGAAGAATACGTCGCAACTAATGAAAAACTGTTTTTT.

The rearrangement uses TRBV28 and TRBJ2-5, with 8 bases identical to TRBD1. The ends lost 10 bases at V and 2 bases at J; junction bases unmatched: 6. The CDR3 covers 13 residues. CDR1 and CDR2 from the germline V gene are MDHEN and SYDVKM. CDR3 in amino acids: CATGQGDQETQYF. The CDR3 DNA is TGTGCCACCGGACAGGGAGATCAAGAGACCCAGTACTTC.

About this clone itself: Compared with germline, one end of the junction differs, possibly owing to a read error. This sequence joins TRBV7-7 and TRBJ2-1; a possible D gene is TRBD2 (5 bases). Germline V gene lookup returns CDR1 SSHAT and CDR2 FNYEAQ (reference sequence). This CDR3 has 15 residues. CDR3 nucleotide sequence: TGTGCTAGCAGCTTAGCGCTTGGTCTATACAATGAGCAGTTCTTC. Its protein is CASSLALGLYNEQFF.

CDR3 protein: CASSLGAGSYNEQFF. As DNA, the CDR3 is TGTGCCAGCAGTTTAGGGGCAGGCTCCTACAATGAGCAGTTCTTC. The chain links TRBV27 to TRBJ2-1, with TRBD1 as a possible D gene (5 bases). Germline lookup yields CDR1 MNHEY and CDR2 SMNVEV (reference sequence). The length of the CDR3 is 15 residues. V was shortened by 2 bases and J by 0 bases, with 8 bases between the two germline ends.

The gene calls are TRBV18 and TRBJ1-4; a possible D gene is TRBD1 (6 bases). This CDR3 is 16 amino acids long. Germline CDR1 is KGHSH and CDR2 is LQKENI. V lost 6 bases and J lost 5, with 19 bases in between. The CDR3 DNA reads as TGTGCCAGCTCCCCCAGACAGGTCGCGGAAAATGAAAAACTGTTTTTT. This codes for CASSPRQVAENEKLFF. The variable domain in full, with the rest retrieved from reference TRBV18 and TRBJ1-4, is NAGVMQNPRHLVRRRGQEARLRCSPMKGHSHVYWYRQLPEEGLKFMVYLQKENIIDESGMPKERFSAEFPKEGPSILRIQQVVRGDSAAYFCASSPRQVAENEKLFFGSGTQLSVL.

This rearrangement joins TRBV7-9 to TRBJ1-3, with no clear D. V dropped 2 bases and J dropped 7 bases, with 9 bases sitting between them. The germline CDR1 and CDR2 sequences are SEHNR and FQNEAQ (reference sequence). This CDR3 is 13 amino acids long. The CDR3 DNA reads TGTGCCAGCAGCTTACGCAGTACGAACACCATATATTTT. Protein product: CASSLRSTNTIYF.

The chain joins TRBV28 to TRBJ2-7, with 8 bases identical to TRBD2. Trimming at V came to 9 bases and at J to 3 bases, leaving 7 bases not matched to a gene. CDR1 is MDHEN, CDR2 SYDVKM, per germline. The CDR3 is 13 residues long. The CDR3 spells CASAGTRFYEQYF. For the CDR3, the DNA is TGTGCCAGTGCCGGGACTAGATTCTACGAGCAGTACTTC.

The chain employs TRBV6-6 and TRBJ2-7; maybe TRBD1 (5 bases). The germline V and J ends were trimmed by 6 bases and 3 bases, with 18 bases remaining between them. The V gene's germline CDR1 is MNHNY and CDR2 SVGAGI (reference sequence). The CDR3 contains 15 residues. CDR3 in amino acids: CASRPLGRNDYEQYF. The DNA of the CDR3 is TGTGCCAGCAGGCCCTTGGGGCGGAACGACTACGAGCAGTACTTC.

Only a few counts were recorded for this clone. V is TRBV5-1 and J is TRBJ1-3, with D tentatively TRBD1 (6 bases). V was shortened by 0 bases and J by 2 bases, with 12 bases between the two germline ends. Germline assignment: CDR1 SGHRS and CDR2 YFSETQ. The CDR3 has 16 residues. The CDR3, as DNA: TGCGCCAGCAGCTTGGATGGGGGCCCCACTGGAAACACCATATATTTT. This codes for CASSLDGGPTGNTIYF.

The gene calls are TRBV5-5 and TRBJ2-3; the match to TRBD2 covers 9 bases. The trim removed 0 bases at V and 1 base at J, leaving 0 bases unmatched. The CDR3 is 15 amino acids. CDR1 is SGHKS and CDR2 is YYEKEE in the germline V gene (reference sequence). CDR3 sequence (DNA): TGTGCCAGCAGCTTGGAGCGGGAGGGCACAGATACGCAGTATTTT. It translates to CASSLEREGTDTQYF.

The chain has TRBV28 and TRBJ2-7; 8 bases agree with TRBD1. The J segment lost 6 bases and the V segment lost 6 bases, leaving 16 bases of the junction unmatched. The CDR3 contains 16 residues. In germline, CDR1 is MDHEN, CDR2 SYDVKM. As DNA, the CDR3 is TGTGCCAGCAGGCCAGCTACCGGGACAGGTTTTCGCGAGCAGTACTTC. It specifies CASRPATGTGFREQYF.

This CDR3 is CASSPHNSPLHF. Here the CDR3 DNA reads TGTGCCAGCAGCCCCCATAATTCACCCCTCCACTTT. This rearrangement joins TRBV7-9 to TRBJ1-6; D is unclear. The CDR3 has 12 residues. The V end lost 5 bases, the J end lost 5 bases, and 4 bases lay between the germline ends. Germline V gene sequence: CDR1 SEHNR, CDR2 FQNEAQ (reference sequence).

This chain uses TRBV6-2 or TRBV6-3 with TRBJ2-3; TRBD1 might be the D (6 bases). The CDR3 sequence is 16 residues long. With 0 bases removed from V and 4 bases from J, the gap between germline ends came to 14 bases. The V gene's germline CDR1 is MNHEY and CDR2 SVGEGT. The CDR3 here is CASSYSGAGRADTQYF. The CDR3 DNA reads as TGTGCCAGCAGTTACTCGGGGGCAGGGAGAGCAGATACGCAGTATTTT.

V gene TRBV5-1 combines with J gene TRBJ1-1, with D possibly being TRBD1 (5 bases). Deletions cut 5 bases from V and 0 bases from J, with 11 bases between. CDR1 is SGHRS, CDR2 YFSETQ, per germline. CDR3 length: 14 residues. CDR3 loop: CASRSTGMNTEAFF. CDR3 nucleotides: TGCGCCAGCAGGTCCACAGGTATGAACACTGAAGCTTTCTTT.

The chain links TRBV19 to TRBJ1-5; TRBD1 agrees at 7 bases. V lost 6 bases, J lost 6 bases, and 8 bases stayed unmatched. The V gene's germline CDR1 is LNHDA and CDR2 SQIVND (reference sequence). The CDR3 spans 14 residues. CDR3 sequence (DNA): TGTGCCAGTAGCCTCGACAGGGACGTTCAGCCCCAGCATTTT. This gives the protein CASSLDRDVQPQHF. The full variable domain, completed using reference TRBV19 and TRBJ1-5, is DGGITQSPKYLFRKEGQNVTLSCEQNLNHDAMYWYRQDPGQGLRLIYYSQIVNDFQKGDIAEGYSVSREKKESFPLTVTSAQKNPTAFYLCASSLDRDVQPQHFGDGTRLSIL.

Written as DNA, the CDR3 is TGTGCCAGCAGTTATGGTGAAAAACTGTTTTTT. As protein: CASSYGEKLFF. The chain couples TRBV6-5 to TRBJ1-4; D remains unclear. CDR1 and CDR2 from the germline V gene are MNHEY and SVGAGI. V was clipped by 3 bases and J by 7 bases, with 3 bases between them. CDR3 size: 11 residues.

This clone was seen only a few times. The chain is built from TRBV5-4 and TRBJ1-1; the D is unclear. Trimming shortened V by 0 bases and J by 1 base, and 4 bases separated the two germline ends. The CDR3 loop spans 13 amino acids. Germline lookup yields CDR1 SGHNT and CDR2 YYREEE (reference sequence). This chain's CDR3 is CASSLEENTEAFF. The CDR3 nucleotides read TGTGCCAGCAGCTTGGAGGAGAACACTGAAGCTTTCTTT.

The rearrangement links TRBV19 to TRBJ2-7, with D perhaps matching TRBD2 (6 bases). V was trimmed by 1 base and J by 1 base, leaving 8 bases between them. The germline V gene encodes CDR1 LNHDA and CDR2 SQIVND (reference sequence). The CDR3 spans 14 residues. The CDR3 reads CASSIVGGSYEQYF. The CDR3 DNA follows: TGTGCCAGTAGTATAGTCGGGGGATCCTACGAGCAGTACTTC. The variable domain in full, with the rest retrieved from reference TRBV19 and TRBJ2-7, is DGGITQSPKYLFRKEGQNVTLSCEQNLNHDAMYWYRQDPGQGLRLIYYSQIVNDFQKGDIAEGYSVSREKKESFPLTVTSAQKNPTAFYLCASSIVGGSYEQYFGPGTRLTVT.

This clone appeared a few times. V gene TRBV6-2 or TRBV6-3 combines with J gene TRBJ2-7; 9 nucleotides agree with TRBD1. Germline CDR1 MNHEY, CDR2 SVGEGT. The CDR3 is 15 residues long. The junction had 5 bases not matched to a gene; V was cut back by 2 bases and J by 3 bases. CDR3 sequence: CASSYGTGTLYEQYF. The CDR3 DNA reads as TGTGCCAGCAGTTACGGGACAGGGACCCTCTACGAGCAGTACTTC.

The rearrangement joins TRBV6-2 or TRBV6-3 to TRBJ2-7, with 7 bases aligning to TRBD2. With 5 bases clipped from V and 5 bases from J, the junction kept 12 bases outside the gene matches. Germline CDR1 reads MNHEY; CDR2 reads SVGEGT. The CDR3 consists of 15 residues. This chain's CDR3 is CASSPWTSGSDEQYF. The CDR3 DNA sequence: TGTGCCAGCAGTCCATGGACTAGTGGGTCGGACGAGCAGTACTTC.